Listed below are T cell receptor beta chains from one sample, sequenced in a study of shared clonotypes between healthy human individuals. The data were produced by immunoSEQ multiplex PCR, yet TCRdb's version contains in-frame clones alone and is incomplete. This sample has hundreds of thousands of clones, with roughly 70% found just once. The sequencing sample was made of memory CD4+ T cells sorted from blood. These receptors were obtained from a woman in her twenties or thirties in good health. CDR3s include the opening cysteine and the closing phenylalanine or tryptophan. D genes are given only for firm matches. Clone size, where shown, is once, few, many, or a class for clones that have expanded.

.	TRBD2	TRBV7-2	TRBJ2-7	TGTGCCAGCAGCCGCGGTGGAGCGGGGGCCTACGAGCAGTACTTC	CASSRGGAGAYEQYF
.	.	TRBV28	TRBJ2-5	TGTGCCAGCAGCTTGCCCCGGGGCCAAGAGACCCAGTACTTC	CASSLPRGQETQYF
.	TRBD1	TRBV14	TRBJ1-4	TGTGCCAGCAGCCGCCGACAGGGAACTAATGAAAAACTGTTTTTT	CASSRRQGTNEKLFF
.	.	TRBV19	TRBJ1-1	TGTGCCAGTAGTATCCCAGGGTTCACTGAAGCTTTCTTT	CASSIPGFTEAFF
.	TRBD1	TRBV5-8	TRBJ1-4	TGTGCCAGCAGCCTCTCGGACAGGGCCTGGGAAAAACTGTTTTTT	CASSLSDRAWEKLFF
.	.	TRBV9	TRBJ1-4	TGTGCCAGCAGCGTAGATATGCAGGGTGGAACAACTAATGAAAAACTGTTTTTT	CASSVDMQGGTTNEKLFF
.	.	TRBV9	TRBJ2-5	TGTGCCAGCAGCGCCTGGACCGGACAAGAGACCCAGTACTTC	CASSAWTGQETQYF
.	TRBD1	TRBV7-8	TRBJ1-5	TGTGCCAGCAGCACGACAGGGGTCAATCAGCCCCAGCATTTT	CASSTTGVNQPQHF
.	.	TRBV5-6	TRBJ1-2	TGTGCCAGCAGCTTACCGGGGTGGTCCTGGTATGGCTACACCTTC	CASSLPGWSWYGYTF
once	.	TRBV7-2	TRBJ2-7	TGTGCCAGCAGCTTTTATCAGGGTCCCGAGCAGTACTTC	CASSFYQGPEQYF
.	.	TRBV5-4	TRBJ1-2	TGTGCCAGCAGCTTGGTAGGGAACTATGGCTACACCTTC	CASSLVGNYGYTF
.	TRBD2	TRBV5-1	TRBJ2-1	TGCGCCAGCAGCTTGCCGAGCGGGAGTGTGAATGAGCAGTTCTTC	CASSLPSGSVNEQFF
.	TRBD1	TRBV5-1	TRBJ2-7	TGCGCCAGCAGCTTGGAGAGGGACAGAACTACGAAACAGTACTTC	CASSLERDRTTKQYF
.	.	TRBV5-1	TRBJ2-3	TGCGCCAGCACACGCGGGACGCGGGGCACAGATACGCAGTATTTT	CASTRGTRGTDTQYF
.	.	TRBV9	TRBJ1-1	TGTGCCAGCGGTGGGGAGCGGGGTTGGGGCACTGAAGCTTTCTTT	CASGGERGWGTEAFF
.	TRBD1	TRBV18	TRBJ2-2	TGTGCCAGCTCACCGCCGCAGGGGGCTCGGAACACCGGGGAGCTGTTTTTT	CASSPPQGARNTGELFF
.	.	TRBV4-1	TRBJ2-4	TGCGCCAGCAGCCATAAAAACCGGGACGGCAAAAACATTCAGTACTTC	CASSHKNRDGKNIQYF
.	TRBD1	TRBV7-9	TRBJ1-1	TGTGCCAGCAGCTGGTGGTCGGACAGGCCCACTGAAGCTTTCTTT	CASSWWSDRPTEAFF
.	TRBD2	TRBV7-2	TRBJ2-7	TGTGCCAGCAGCTTGTCTCCCGGGAGGGCACGCGAGCAGTACTTC	CASSLSPGRAREQYF
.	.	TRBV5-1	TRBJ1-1	TGCGCCAGCAGTCTGGGTTTTGAAATGAACACTGAAGCTTTCTTT	CASSLGFEMNTEAFF
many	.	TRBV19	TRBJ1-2	TGTGCCAGTAGTACACAGGAGCTTATTGGCTACACCTTC	CASSTQELIGYTF
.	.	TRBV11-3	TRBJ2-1	TGTGCCAGCAGCTTTCCCCCCCACAATGAGCAGTTCTTC	CASSFPPHNEQFF
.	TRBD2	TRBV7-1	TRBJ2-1	TGTGCCAGCAGCTCCCCTAGCGGGAACCTCTACGGTGAGCAGTTCTTC	CASSSPSGNLYGEQFF
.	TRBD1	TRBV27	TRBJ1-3	TGTGCCAGCAGTACGGCAGGGGGAAGAAGAAACACCATATATTTT	CASSTAGGRRNTIYF
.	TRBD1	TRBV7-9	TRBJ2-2	TGTGCCAGCAGCTTAACAGGGGGTGGCACCGGGGAGCTGTTTTTT	CASSLTGGGTGELFF
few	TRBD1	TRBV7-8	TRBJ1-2	TGTGCCAGCAGGGGTAGGGACAGTTATGGCTACACCTTC	CASRGRDSYGYTF
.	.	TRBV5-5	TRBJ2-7	TGTGCCAGCAGCCCTCGGGGGCAAACCTCCTACGAGCAGTACTTC	CASSPRGQTSYEQYF
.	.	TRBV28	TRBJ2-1	TGTGCCAGCAGTACCCCACGAAAGAATGAGCAGTTCTTC	CASSTPRKNEQFF
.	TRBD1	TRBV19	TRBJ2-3	TGTGCCAGTAGTGCCGGACAGGGAGATACGCAGTATTTT	CASSAGQGDTQYF
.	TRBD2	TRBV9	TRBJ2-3	TGTGCCAGCAGCGCGTCTAGCGGGAGAACGCAGTATTTT	CASSASSGRTQYF
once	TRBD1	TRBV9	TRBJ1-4	TGTGCCAGCAGCGCCGGGACAGCGATTGAAAAACTGTTTTTT	CASSAGTAIEKLFF
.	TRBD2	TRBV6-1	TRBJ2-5	TGTGCCAGCAGGGAGCAAGCGGGAGGGGGAGAGACCCAGTACTTC	CASREQAGGGETQYF